A selection of T cell receptor beta chains follows, all from one sample in a study of blood T cell repertoires in COVID-19. Produced via immunoSEQ multiplex PCR; TCRdb's table is partial and in-frame only. The data contain tens of thousands of clones, over 65% of them seen just once; the ten biggest clones take up just under 9%. Sample: peripheral blood. The receptors come from a woman aged 70-85 years with acute or convalescent COVID-19. Each CDR3 is given with its conserved first and last residue. D genes are given only for firm matches. Some rows mark clone size as missing; the rest say once, few, many or name a class of expanded clone.

J gene	V gene	clone size	D gene	CDR3 DNA	CDR3 protein
TRBJ1-5	TRBV7-9	NA	TRBD1	TGTGCCAGCAGCTTAACAGGGGACATCGGACAGCCCCAGCATTTT	CASSLTGDIGQPQHF
TRBJ2-1	TRBV5-1	few	TRBD1	TGCGCCAGCAGCCCGCACAGGGGCCATGAGCAGTTCTTC	CASSPHRGHEQFF
TRBJ2-1	TRBV29-1	few	NA	TGCAGCGTTGATTCACAGGGTAATGAGCAGTTCTTC	CSVDSQGNEQFF
TRBJ1-5	TRBV6-4	NA	NA	TGTGCCAGCAGTGACTCGCAGGGCAGGGGCAATCAGCCCCAGCATTTT	CASSDSQGRGNQPQHF
TRBJ1-2	TRBV21-1	NA	NA	TGTGCCAGCCCGCGGCAAGCCGGGTCCCTGCCTAACTATGGCTACACCTTC	CASPRQAGSLPNYGYTF
TRBJ1-2	TRBV2	few	NA	TGTGCCAGCCAAGAGGACAGCGCCCTTTATGGCTACACCTTC	CASQEDSALYGYTF
TRBJ2-1	TRBV28	NA	NA	TGTGCCAGCAGTCCGGGACGGGAGAAGAATGAGCAGTTCTTC	CASSPGREKNEQFF
TRBJ1-5	TRBV7-8	NA	NA	TGTGCCAGCAGCTTAGTCCAGAAGCAGCCCCAGCATTTT	CASSLVQKQPQHF
TRBJ2-1	TRBV2	few	NA	TGTGCCAGCAGCCGAACGACAGGACTTAACTACAATGAGCAGTTCTTC	CASSRTTGLNYNEQFF
TRBJ1-5	TRBV3-1/TRBV3-2	NA	TRBD1	TGTGCCAGCAGCCAAACGTCAGGGGGTAGGATCGGCAATCAGCCCCAGCATTTT	CASSQTSGGRIGNQPQHF
TRBJ2-3	TRBV29-1	NA	TRBD1	TGCAGCGTCAGCCCATTACAGGGGGTTCAAGATACGCAGTATTTT	CSVSPLQGVQDTQYF
TRBJ2-5	TRBV7-9	many	TRBD1	TGTGCCAGCAGCTTTGGACCGGGACAGAAAGAGACCCAGTACTTC	CASSFGPGQKETQYF
TRBJ2-1	TRBV11-1	NA	NA	TGTGCCAGCAGCCCGACAGGTAACTCCTACAATGAGCAGTTCTTC	CASSPTGNSYNEQFF
TRBJ1-4	TRBV4-1	NA	TRBD1	TGCGCCAGCAGCATACTTACAGGGGAAGTAACTTACTTT	CASSILTGEVTYF
TRBJ2-3	TRBV9	NA	TRBD2	TGTGCCAGCAGCGTAGTGGCTAGCGGGGGGCCGGGAGATACGCAGTATTTT	CASSVVASGGPGDTQYF
TRBJ2-3	TRBV7-6	NA	TRBD2	TGTGCCAGCAGCTTAGTTCTTGCGGGGGGTTCCACAGATACGCAGTATTTT	CASSLVLAGGSTDTQYF
TRBJ1-1	TRBV6-6	NA	NA	TGTGCCAGCAGCCTCGGACAGACCATTCAAACTGAAGCTTTCTTT	CASSLGQTIQTEAFF
TRBJ2-5	TRBV11-2	NA	TRBD1	TGTGCCAGCAGCCGCAAGTTGACAGGGACAGGAGAGACCCAGTACTTC	CASSRKLTGTGETQYF
TRBJ2-3	TRBV28	NA	TRBD2	TGTGCCAGCAGTTTATCCGGACTAGCGAGCACAGATACGCAGTATTTT	CASSLSGLASTDTQYF
TRBJ2-5	TRBV28	once	NA	TGTGCCAGCACATCGACCGGGAGTGAGGAGACCCAGTACTTC	CASTSTGSEETQYF
TRBJ1-2	TRBV5-6	NA	NA	TGTGCCAGCAGCCAACAGGGTGGCTACACCTTC	CASSQQGGYTF
TRBJ2-7	TRBV11-1	NA	NA	TGTGCCAGCAGCTTAAACAGTTGGTCCTACGAGCAGTACTTC	CASSLNSWSYEQYF
TRBJ2-3	TRBV19	NA	NA	TGTGCCAGTAGTAACCAACAGGGCCTCACAGATACGCAGTATTTT	CASSNQQGLTDTQYF
TRBJ2-4	TRBV6-5	NA	NA	TGTGCCAGCAGAACACGCATTCAGTACTTC	CASRTRIQYF
TRBJ1-1	TRBV2	NA	TRBD1	TGTGCCAGCATCCCGGACAGGGTTAACACTGAAGCTTTCTTT	CASIPDRVNTEAFF
TRBJ2-7	TRBV18	NA	NA	TGTGCCAGCTCACCTTCGAGCGGGCGCGAGCAGTACTTC	CASSPSSGREQYF
TRBJ1-2	TRBV18	few	TRBD1	TGTGCCAGCTCACCTGAGACAGGGCGGTTGAATGGCTACACCTTC	CASSPETGRLNGYTF
TRBJ2-1	TRBV5-4	NA	NA	TGTGCCAGCAGCGGTGAGCGGTACAATGAGCAGTTCTTC	CASSGERYNEQFF
TRBJ1-5	TRBV3-1/TRBV3-2	NA	TRBD1	TGTGCCAGCAGCCAAGACAGGGGGCAAAATCAGCCCCAGCATTTT	CASSQDRGQNQPQHF
TRBJ2-7	TRBV6-6	few	NA	TGTGCCAGCAGTCAGGCCTCAGGGACCTACGAGCAGTACTTC	CASSQASGTYEQYF
TRBJ1-6	TRBV5-6	few	NA	TGTGCCAGCAGGTCCGCGGATTCACCCCTCCACTTT	CASRSADSPLHF
TRBJ1-1	TRBV11-1	NA	NA	TGTGCCAGCAGCGCGCTTGGCGGTCTCACTGAAGCTTTCTTT	CASSALGGLTEAFF
TRBJ2-5	TRBV24-1	NA	NA	TGTGCCACCAGTGAAGCAGGGAAAGAGACCCAGTACTTC	CATSEAGKETQYF
TRBJ2-1	TRBV18	NA	TRBD2	TGTGCCAGCTCACCCCCCCTAGCGGGAGGGCTGAATGAGCAGTTCTTC	CASSPPLAGGLNEQFF
TRBJ2-7	TRBV10-3	NA	TRBD2	TGTGCCATCAGGGGGGGACTAGCGGGAGGATCCGAGCAGTACTTC	CAIRGGLAGGSEQYF
TRBJ2-2	TRBV11-3	few	TRBD2	TGTGCCAGCAGCTCCAGAAGCGGGGGCACCGGGGAGCTGTTTTTT	CASSSRSGGTGELFF
TRBJ2-5	TRBV3-1/TRBV3-2	NA	TRBD2	TGTGCCAGCAGCCAGGGTCCGACAGGCGGGGGGGCCGAAGAGACCCAGTACTTC	CASSQGPTGGGAEETQYF
TRBJ2-7	TRBV7-3	few	TRBD2	TGTGCCAGCAGCTTGGGCGGGGGGCTTGCCTACGAGCAGTACTTC	CASSLGGGLAYEQYF
TRBJ2-1	TRBV18	NA	TRBD2	TGTGCCAGCTCACCGCTAGAGACTAGCGGGAAATTTGAGCAGTTCTTC	CASSPLETSGKFEQFF
TRBJ2-3	TRBV5-1	NA	TRBD2	TGCGCCAGCAGCCAGGGACTAGCGGGAGGGCCAACCGATACGCAGTATTTT	CASSQGLAGGPTDTQYF
TRBJ1-2	TRBV5-1	NA	NA	TGCGCCAGCAGCTCCGGGGCCGGAGGGGTCTATGGCTACACCTTC	CASSSGAGGVYGYTF